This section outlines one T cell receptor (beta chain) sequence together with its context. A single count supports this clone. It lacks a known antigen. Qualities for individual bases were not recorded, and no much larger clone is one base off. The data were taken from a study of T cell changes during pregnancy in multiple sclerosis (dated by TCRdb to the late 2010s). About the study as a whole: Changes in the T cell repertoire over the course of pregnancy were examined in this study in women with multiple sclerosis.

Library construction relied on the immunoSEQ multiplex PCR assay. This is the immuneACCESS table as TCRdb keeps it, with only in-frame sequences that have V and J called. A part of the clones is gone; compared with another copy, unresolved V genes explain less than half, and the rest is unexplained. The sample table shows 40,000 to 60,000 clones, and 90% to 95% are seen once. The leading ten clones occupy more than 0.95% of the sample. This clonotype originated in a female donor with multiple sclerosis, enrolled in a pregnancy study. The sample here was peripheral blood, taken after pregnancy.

The CDR3 loop reads CASSQGRNEQYF. The DNA sequence follows: TGCGCCAGCAGCCAAGGGAGGAACGAGCAGTACTTC. The chain employs TRBV4-1 and TRBJ2-7; the D region possibly corresponds to TRBD2 (5 bases align). Measured from the cysteine to the phenylalanine, the CDR3 is 12 residues long. The read is trimmed to its CDR3 DNA, 36 bases read in frame from base 1. The trim is 1 base for V and 5 bases for J, with a gap of 6 bases between the germline ends. The germline V gene specifies MGHRA as CDR1 and YSYEKL as CDR2.